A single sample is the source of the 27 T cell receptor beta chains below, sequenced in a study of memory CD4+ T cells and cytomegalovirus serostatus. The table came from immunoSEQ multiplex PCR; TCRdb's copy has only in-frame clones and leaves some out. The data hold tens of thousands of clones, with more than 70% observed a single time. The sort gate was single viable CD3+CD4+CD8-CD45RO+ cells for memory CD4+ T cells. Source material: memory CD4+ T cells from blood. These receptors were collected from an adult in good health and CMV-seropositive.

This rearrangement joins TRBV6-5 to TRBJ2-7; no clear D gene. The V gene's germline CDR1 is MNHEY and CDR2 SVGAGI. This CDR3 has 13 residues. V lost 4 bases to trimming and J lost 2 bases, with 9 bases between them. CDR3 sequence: CASSSDKTYEQYF. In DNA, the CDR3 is TGTGCCAGCAGTTCCGACAAAACCTACGAGCAGTACTTC.

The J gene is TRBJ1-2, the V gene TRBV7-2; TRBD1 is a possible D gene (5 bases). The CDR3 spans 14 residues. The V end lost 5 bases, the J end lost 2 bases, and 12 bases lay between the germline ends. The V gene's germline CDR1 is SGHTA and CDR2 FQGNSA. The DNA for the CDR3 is TGTGCCAGCAGCCCCCCGGGGCAGAACTATGGCTACACCTTC. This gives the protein CASSPPGQNYGYTF.

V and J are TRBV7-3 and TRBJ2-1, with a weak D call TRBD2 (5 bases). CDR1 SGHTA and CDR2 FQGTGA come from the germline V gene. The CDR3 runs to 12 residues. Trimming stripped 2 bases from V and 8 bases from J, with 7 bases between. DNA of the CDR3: TGTGCCAGCAGCTTACCGGGGTATGAGCAGTTCTTC. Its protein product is CASSLPGYEQFF.

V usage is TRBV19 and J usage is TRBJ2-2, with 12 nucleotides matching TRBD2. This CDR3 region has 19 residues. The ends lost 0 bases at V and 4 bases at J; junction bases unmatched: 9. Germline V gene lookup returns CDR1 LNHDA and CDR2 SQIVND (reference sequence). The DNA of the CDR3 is TGTGCCAGTAGTATAGATGGGGCTAGCGGGAGGGCAACCACCGGGGAGCTGTTTTTT. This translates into CASSIDGASGRATTGELFF.

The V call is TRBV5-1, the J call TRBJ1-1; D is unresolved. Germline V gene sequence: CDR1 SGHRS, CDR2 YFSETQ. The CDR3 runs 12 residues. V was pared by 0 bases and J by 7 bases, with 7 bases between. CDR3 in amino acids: CASSLDRYEAFF. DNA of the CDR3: TGCGCCAGCAGCTTGGATCGGTATGAAGCTTTCTTT.

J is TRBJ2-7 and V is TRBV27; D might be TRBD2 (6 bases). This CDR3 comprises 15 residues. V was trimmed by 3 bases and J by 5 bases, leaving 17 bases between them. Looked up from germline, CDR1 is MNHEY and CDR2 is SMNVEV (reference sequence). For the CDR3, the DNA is TGTGCCAGCAGTTTTGGACTAAGTGTTTGGGACGAGCAGTACTTC. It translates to CASSFGLSVWDEQYF.

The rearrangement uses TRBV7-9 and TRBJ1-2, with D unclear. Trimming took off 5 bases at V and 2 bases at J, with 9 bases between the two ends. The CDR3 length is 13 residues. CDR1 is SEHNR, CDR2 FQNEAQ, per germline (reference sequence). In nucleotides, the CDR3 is TGTGCCAGCAGCCAGGACGGGAACTATGGCTACACCTTC. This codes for CASSQDGNYGYTF.

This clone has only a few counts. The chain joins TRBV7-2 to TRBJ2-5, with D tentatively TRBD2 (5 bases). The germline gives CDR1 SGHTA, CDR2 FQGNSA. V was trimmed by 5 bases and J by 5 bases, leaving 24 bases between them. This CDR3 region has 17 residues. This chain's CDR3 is CASSIFPRGNPGETQYF. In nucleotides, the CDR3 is TGTGCCAGCAGCATCTTCCCCCGAGGGAACCCGGGGGAGACCCAGTACTTC. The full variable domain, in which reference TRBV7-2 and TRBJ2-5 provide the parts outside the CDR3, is GAGVSQSPSNKVTEKGKDVELRCDPISGHTALYWYRQSLGQGLEFLIYFQGNSAPDKSGLPSDRFSAERTGGSVSTLTIQRTQQEDSAVYLCASSIFPRGNPGETQYFGPGTRLLVL.

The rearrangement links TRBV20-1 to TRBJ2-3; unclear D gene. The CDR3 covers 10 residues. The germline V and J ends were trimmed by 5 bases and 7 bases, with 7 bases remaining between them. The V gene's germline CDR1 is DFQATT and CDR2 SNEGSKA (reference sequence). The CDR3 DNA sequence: TGCAGTGCTCATCAAAATACGCAGTATTTT. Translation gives CSAHQNTQYF.

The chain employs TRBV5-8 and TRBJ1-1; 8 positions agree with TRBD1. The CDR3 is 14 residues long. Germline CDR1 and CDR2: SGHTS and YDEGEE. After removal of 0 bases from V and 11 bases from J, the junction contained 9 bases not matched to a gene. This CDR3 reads CASSLVGTGYRAFF. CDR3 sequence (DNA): TGTGCCAGCAGCTTGGTCGGGACAGGTTATCGGGCTTTCTTT.

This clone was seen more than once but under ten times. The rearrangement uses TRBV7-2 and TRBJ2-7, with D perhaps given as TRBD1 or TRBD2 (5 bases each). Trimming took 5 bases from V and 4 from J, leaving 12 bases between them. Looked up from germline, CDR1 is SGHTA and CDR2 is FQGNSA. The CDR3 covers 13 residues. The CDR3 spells CASSRTRDYEQYF. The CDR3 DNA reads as TGTGCCAGCAGCCGGACACGGGATTACGAGCAGTACTTC.

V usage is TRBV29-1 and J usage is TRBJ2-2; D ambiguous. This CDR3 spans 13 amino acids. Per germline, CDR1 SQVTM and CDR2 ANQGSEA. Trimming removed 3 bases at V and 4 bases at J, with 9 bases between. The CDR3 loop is CSVDGGFTGELFF. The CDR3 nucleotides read TGCAGCGTTGATGGCGGATTCACCGGGGAGCTGTTTTTT.

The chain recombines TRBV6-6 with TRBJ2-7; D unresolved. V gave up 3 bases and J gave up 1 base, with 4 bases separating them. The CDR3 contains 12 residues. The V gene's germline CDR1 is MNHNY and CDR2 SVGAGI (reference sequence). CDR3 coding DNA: TGTGCCAGCAGTTATAATTCCTACGAGCAGTACTTC. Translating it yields CASSYNSYEQYF.

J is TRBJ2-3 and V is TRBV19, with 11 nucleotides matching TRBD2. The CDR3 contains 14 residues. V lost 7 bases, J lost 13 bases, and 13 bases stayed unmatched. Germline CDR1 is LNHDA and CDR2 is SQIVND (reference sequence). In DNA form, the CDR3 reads TGTGCCAGTACCACGAGGGGGACTAGCGGAGGGAAGTATTTT. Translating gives CASTTRGTSGGKYF.

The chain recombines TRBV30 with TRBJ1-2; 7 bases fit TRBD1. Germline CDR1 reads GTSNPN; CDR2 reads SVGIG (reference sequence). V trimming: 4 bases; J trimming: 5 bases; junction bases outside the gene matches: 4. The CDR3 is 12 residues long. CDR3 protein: CAWMRQGYGYTF. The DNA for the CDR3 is TGTGCCTGGATGAGACAGGGTTATGGCTACACCTTC.

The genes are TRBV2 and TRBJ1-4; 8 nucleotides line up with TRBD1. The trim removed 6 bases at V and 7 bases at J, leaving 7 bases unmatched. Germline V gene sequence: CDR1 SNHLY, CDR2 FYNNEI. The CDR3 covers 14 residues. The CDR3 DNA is TGTGCCAGCAGACGACAGGGGATTCGTGAAAAACTGTTTTTT. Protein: CASRRQGIREKLFF.

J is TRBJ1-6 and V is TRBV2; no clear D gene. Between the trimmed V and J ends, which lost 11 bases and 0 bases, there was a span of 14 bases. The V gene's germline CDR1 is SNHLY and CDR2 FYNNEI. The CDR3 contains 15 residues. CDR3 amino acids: CAGTPLSSYNSPLHF. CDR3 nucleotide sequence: TGTGCCGGAACGCCCCTGAGCTCCTATAATTCACCCCTCCACTTT.

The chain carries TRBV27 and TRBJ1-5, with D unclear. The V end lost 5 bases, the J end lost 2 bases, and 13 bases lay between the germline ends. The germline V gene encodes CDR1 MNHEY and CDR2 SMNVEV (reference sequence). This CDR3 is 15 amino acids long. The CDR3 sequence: CASSPPGRGNQPQHF. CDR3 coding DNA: TGTGCCAGCAGTCCCCCTGGGAGGGGCAATCAGCCCCAGCATTTT.

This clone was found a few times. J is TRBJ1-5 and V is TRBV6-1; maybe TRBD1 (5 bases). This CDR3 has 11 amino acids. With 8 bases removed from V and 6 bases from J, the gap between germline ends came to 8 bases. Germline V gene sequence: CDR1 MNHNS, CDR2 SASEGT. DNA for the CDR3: TGTGCCAGCGGCACAGGTCAGCCCCAGCATTTT. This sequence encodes CASGTGQPQHF.

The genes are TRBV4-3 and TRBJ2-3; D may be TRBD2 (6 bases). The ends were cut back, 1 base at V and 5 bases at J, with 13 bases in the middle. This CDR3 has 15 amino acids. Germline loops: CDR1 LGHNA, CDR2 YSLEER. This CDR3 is CASSQGGDTLDTQYF. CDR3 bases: TGCGCCAGCAGCCAAGGCGGGGATACGCTAGATACGCAGTATTTT.

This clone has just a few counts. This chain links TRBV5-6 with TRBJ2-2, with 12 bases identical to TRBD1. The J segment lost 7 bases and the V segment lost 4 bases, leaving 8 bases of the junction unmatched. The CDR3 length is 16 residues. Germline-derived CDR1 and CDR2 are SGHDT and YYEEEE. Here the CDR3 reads CASSGRDRGRSGELFF. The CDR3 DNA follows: TGTGCCAGCAGCGGCCGGGACAGGGGGCGGAGCGGGGAGCTGTTTTTT.

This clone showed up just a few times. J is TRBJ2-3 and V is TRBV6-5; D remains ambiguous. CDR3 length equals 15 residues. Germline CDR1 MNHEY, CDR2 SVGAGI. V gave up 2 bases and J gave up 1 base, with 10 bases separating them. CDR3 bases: TGTGCCAGCAGTTACGGGATCATGGGCACAGATACGCAGTATTTT. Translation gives CASSYGIMGTDTQYF.

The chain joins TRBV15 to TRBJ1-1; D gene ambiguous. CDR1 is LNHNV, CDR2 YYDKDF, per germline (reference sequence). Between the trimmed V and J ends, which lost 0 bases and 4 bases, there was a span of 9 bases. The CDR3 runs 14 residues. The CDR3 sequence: CATSRDVRVTEAFF. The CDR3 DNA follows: TGTGCCACCAGCAGAGATGTTAGGGTCACTGAAGCTTTCTTT.

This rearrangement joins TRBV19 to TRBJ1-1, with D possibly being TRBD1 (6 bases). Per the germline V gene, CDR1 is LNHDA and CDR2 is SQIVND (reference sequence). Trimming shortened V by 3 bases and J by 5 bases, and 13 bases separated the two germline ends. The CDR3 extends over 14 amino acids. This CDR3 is CASSMNREKTEAFF. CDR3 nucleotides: TGTGCCAGTAGTATGAACAGGGAAAAGACTGAAGCTTTCTTT.

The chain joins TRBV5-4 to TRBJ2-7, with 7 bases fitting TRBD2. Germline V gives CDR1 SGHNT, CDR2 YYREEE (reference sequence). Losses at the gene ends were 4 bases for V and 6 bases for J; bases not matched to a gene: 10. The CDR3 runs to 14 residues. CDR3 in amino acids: CASSLGLERSEQYF. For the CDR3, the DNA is TGTGCCAGCAGCCTTGGACTAGAGAGGAGCGAGCAGTACTTC.

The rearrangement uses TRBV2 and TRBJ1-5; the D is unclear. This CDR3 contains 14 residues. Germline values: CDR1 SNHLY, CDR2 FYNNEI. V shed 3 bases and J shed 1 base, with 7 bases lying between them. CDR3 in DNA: TGTGCCAGCAGTGAGGTCCTAAGCAATCAGCCCCAGCATTTT. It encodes CASSEVLSNQPQHF.

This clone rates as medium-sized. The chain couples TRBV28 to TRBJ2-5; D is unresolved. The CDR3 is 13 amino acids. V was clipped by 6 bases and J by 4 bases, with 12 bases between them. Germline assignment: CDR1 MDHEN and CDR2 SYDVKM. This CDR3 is CASRRDPRETQYF. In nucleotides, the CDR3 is TGTGCCAGCAGACGTGACCCGAGAGAGACCCAGTACTTC.